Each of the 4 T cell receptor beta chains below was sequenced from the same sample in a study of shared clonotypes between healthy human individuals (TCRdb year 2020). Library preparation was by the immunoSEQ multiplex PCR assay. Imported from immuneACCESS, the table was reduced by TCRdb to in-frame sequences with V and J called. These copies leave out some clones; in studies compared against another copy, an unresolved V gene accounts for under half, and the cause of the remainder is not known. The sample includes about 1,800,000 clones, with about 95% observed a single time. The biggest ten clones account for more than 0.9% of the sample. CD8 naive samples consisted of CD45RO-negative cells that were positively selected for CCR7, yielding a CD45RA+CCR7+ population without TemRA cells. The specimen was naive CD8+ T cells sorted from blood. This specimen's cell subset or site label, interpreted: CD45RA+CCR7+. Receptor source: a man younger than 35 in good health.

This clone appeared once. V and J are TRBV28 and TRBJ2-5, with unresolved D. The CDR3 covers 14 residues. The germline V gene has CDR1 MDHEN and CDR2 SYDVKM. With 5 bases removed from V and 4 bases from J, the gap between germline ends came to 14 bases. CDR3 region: CASSPPTPSETQYF. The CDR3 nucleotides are TGTGCCAGCAGTCCCCCCACACCCTCAGAGACCCAGTACTTC.

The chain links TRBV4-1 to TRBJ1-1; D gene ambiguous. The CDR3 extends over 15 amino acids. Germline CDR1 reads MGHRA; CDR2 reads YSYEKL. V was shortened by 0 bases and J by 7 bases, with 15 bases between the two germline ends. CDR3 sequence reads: CASSQDVDGTLEAFF. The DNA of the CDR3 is TGCGCCAGCAGCCAAGATGTGGACGGCACGCTTGAAGCTTTCTTT.

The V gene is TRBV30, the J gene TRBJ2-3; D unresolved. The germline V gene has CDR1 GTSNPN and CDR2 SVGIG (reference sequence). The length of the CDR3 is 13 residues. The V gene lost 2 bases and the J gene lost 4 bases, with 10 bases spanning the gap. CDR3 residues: CAWSTLVSDTQYF. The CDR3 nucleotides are TGTGCCTGGAGTACCCTAGTTTCAGATACGCAGTATTTT.

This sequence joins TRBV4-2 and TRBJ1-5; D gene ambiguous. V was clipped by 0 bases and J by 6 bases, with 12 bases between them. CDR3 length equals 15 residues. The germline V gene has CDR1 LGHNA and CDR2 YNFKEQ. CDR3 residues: CASSQDLVGGQPQHF. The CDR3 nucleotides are TGTGCCAGCAGCCAAGATTTGGTGGGCGGTCAGCCCCAGCATTTT.